These 3 T cell receptor beta chains share one sample of origin, sequenced in a study of blood T cell repertoires in COVID-19. Some clones are missing from TCRdb's copy, which holds only in-frame ones; the method was immunoSEQ multiplex PCR. The sample contains 150,000 to 200,000 clones, roughly 90% of which appear only once. Sequences were obtained from peripheral blood. These receptors all come from a man aged 60 to 69 with active or convalescent COVID-19.

The V call is TRBV19, the J call TRBJ1-1; tentatively, D is TRBD1 (6 bases). Germline V CDR1 and CDR2: LNHDA, SQIVND (reference sequence). CDR3 length: 15 amino acids. Trimming left V 6 bases short and J 6 bases short, with 20 bases between. The CDR3: CASRSYVGGGSEAFF. CDR3 bases: TGTGCCAGTAGGTCTTACGTAGGGGGGGGCTCTGAAGCTTTCTTT.

V and J are TRBV5-1 and TRBJ2-2, with 9 bases aligning to TRBD2. The V segment lost 9 bases and the J segment 4 bases; nucleotides outside the gene matches: 10. The germline V gene has CDR1 SGHRS and CDR2 YFSETQ. The CDR3 spans 15 residues. CDR3 amino acids: CATTAGGGFTGELFF. In DNA form, the CDR3 reads TGCGCCACTACGGCGGGAGGGGGCTTCACCGGGGAGCTGTTTTTT. The variable domain in full, completed from reference TRBV5-1 and TRBJ2-2, reads KAGVTQTPRYLIKTRGQQVTLSCSPISGHRSVSWYQQTPGQGLQFLFEYFSETQRNKGNFPGRFSGRQFSNSRSEMNVSTLELGDSALYLCATTAGGGFTGELFFGEGSRLTVL.

The chain joins TRBV5-1 to TRBJ2-7; 8 bases are shared with TRBD2. Germline V gives CDR1 SGHRS, CDR2 YFSETQ. V dropped 4 bases and J dropped 4; count of bases not matched to a gene: 7. CDR3 size: 14 residues. The CDR3 DNA is TGCGCCAGCAGCCGTAGCGGGATCTTTTACGAGCAGTACTTC. Translated: CASSRSGIFYEQYF.